These 30 T cell receptor beta chains were sequenced from one sample in a study of cytomegalovirus exposure and HLA in healthy donors. Both 60 Vbeta primers and 13 Jbeta primers went into the PCR. Libraries were prepared by immunoSEQ multiplex PCR; TCRdb keeps only in-frame clonotypes and omits some of them. In the table there are approximately 270,000 clones, 80% of which are singletons. Material for sequencing was PBMCs. These receptors originate from a girl under 10 years old in good health and CMV-seronegative.

The J gene is TRBJ2-1, the V gene TRBV9, with D possibly matching TRBD1 (6 bases). The CDR3 sequence is 15 residues long. V lost 0 bases and J 2 bases, leaving 9 bases between the germline ends. Germline assignment: CDR1 SGDLS and CDR2 YYNGEE. DNA of the CDR3: TGTGCCAGCAGCGTAGGACAGGATCCCTACAATGAGCAGTTCTTC. It encodes CASSVGQDPYNEQFF.

The V call is TRBV6-5, the J call TRBJ2-3, with 12 bases fitting TRBD2. The CDR3 runs 15 residues. The V and J ends lost 7 bases and 6 bases, in that order; junction bases with no gene match: 8. Per germline, CDR1 MNHEY and CDR2 SVGAGI. Written as DNA, the CDR3 is TGTGCCAGCAATACCCTAGCGGGGGGGGCGGATACGCAGTATTTT. As protein: CASNTLAGGADTQYF.

The chain recombines TRBV18 with TRBJ2-1; the match to TRBD1 covers 10 bases. The V gene end was trimmed by 4 bases and the J gene end by 8 bases; junction bases not matched to a gene: 14. Germline CDR1 reads KGHSH; CDR2 reads LQKENI. This CDR3 is 17 amino acids long. CDR3 sequence: CASSRSDRGRQNDEQFF. CDR3 coding DNA: TGTGCCAGCTCACGTTCCGACAGGGGGCGACAAAACGATGAGCAGTTCTTC.

The chain has TRBV29-1 and TRBJ1-1; D is uncertain. The CDR3 is made up of 12 amino acids. Germline V CDR1 and CDR2: SQVTM, ANQGSEA. Trimming pared 5 bases from V and 0 bases from J, leaving 7 bases between. CDR3 protein: CSVFFMNTEAFF. For the CDR3, the DNA is TGCAGCGTTTTTTTCATGAACACTGAAGCTTTCTTT. The full variable domain, in which reference TRBV29-1 and TRBJ1-1 provide the parts outside the CDR3, is SAVISQKPSRDICQRGTSLTIQCQVDSQVTMMFWYRQQPGQSLTLIATANQGSEATYESGFVIDKFPISRPNLTFSTLTVSNMSPEDSSIYLCSVFFMNTEAFFGQGTRLTVV.

The J gene is TRBJ1-1, the V gene TRBV5-4; 11 nucleotides match TRBD1. The junction had 14 bases not matched to a gene; V was cut back by 4 bases and J by 3 bases. Germline assignment: CDR1 SGHNT and CDR2 YYREEE (reference sequence). This CDR3 is 18 amino acids long. CDR3 residues: CASSASPGTGGLDTEAFF. CDR3 DNA: TGTGCCAGCAGCGCCTCGCCCGGGACAGGGGGTTTGGACACTGAAGCTTTCTTT.

CDR3 sequence reads: CALEDQRNNSPLHF. The CDR3 DNA is TGTGCTCTGGAGGACCAAAGAAACAATTCACCCCTCCACTTT. The genes are TRBV30 and TRBJ1-6; D ambiguous. Germline values: CDR1 GTSNPN, CDR2 SVGIG (reference sequence). This CDR3 has 14 amino acids.

This clone was recorded a few times. The gene calls are TRBV18 and TRBJ2-5, with 9 bases lining up with TRBD2. CDR3 size: 14 residues. Germline-derived CDR1 and CDR2 are KGHSH and LQKENI. Trimming removed 0 bases from V and 4 bases from J; junction bases left unmatched: 0. The CDR3 region has the DNA TGTGCCAGCTCACCACCTAGCGGGGGAGAGACCCAGTACTTC. This sequence encodes CASSPPSGGETQYF. Looking up the rest from reference TRBV18 and TRBJ2-5 gives the full variable domain: NAGVMQNPRHLVRRRGQEARLRCSPMKGHSHVYWYRQLPEEGLKFMVYLQKENIIDESGMPKERFSAEFPKEGPSILRIQQVVRGDSAAYFCASSPPSGGETQYFGPGTRLLVL.

The chain uses TRBV2 and TRBJ2-7; D perhaps matches TRBD1 (6 bases). Germline V gene sequence: CDR1 SNHLY, CDR2 FYNNEI. This CDR3 is built from 14 residues. V lost 4 bases and J lost 2, with 12 bases in between. The CDR3 DNA reads TGTGCCAGCAGTGTTCAGGGGTTCCCCTACGAGCAGTACTTC. Its translation: CASSVQGFPYEQYF.

The V call is TRBV6-4, the J call TRBJ2-1; TRBD2 matches 10 bases. The V gene end was trimmed by 0 bases and the J gene end by 9 bases; junction bases not matched to a gene: 5. Germline-derived CDR1 and CDR2 are MRHNA and SNTAGT. This CDR3 contains 15 residues. This chain's CDR3 is CASSDSSGGAGEQFF. Written as DNA, the CDR3 is TGTGCCAGCAGTGACTCAAGCGGGGGGGCGGGTGAGCAGTTCTTC.

The rearrangement uses TRBV7-9 and TRBJ1-2, with D uncertain. CDR1 and CDR2 (germline): SEHNR, FQNEAQ (reference sequence). The V end was cut by 1 base, the J end by 6 bases, with 6 bases between. The CDR3 has 12 amino acids. CDR3 in DNA: TGTGCCAGCAGCTTAGGAGCCGATGGCTACACCTTC. Encoded protein: CASSLGADGYTF.

The rearrangement links TRBV18 to TRBJ1-1, with D maybe TRBD1 (5 bases). V lost 6 bases and J 5 bases, leaving 19 bases between the germline ends. Germline V gene data show CDR1 as KGHSH and CDR2 as LQKENI. This CDR3 is 15 amino acids long. The CDR3 nucleotides are TGTGCCAGCTCGTTTTACTGGGGCGAAAGGACTGAAGCTTTCTTT. Translating it yields CASSFYWGERTEAFF.

The chain couples TRBV13 to TRBJ2-7, with 7 bases that match TRBD1. J was trimmed by 6 bases and V by 5 bases; bases with no gene match: 10. Germline V gene sequence: CDR1 PRHDT, CDR2 FYEKMQ (reference sequence). This CDR3 contains 14 residues. Written as DNA, the CDR3 is TGTGCCAGCAGCCAAAGACAGGGAAGGCGCGAGCAGTACTTC. Its translation: CASSQRQGRREQYF.

This clone was found a few times. The chain is built from TRBV4-2 and TRBJ1-2; D is undetermined. Looked up from germline, CDR1 is LGHNA and CDR2 is YNFKEQ. The CDR3 is 13 residues long. V was shortened by 5 bases and J by 9 bases, with 16 bases between the two germline ends. The CDR3 nucleotides are TGTGCCAGCAGCACCACCGAGGACTCTCGCTACACCTTC. Translating it yields CASSTTEDSRYTF.

V gene TRBV27 combines with J gene TRBJ2-3; 7 nucleotides agree with TRBD2. The CDR3 contains 14 residues. CDR1 and CDR2 (germline): MNHEY, SMNVEV (reference sequence). Trimming removed 4 bases from V and 4 bases from J; junction bases left unmatched: 5. Here the CDR3 DNA reads TGTGCCAGCAGTTCCCGGGGGGTCTCAGATACGCAGTATTTT. Translating it yields CASSSRGVSDTQYF.

The gene calls are TRBV5-4 and TRBJ2-1; D is unresolved. The CDR3 is 11 residues long. Germline V gene lookup returns CDR1 SGHNT and CDR2 YYREEE (reference sequence). V was clipped by 2 bases and J by 7 bases, with 4 bases between them. The CDR3 DNA reads as TGTGCCAGCAGCTTTAATAATGAGCAGTTCTTC. Amino acids: CASSFNNEQFF.

The DNA of the CDR3 is TGTGCCAGTAGTCAAGCCGTGTTCAATGAGCAGTTCTTC. Protein product: CASSQAVFNEQFF. The chain joins TRBV19 to TRBJ2-1; no reliable D call. V lost 5 bases, J lost 6 bases, and 11 bases lay in between. Germline-derived CDR1 and CDR2 are LNHDA and SQIVND (reference sequence). The CDR3 sequence is 13 residues long.

The chain has TRBV28 and TRBJ2-7, with 12 bases matching TRBD2. CDR1 is MDHEN, CDR2 SYDVKM, per germline. J gave up 4 bases and V 5 bases, and 3 bases lay outside the gene matches. The CDR3 has 14 residues. The CDR3 DNA is TGTGCCAGCAGTAGGCTAGCGGGAGGGTACGAGCAGTACTTC. Amino acid sequence: CASSRLAGGYEQYF.

The V call is TRBV11-2, the J call TRBJ1-2; D is ambiguous. This CDR3 is 14 amino acids long. Germline assignment: CDR1 SGHAT and CDR2 FQNNGV. Trimming stripped 5 bases from V and 6 bases from J, with 16 bases between. CDR3 coding DNA: TGTGCCAGCAGCCATCGGTGGTCTCCCCATGGCTACACCTTC. It yields the protein CASSHRWSPHGYTF.

J is TRBJ1-1 and V is TRBV6-1; D might be TRBD1 (5 bases). With 3 bases removed from V and 1 base from J, the gap between germline ends came to 15 bases. This CDR3 is built from 16 residues. Germline V gene sequence: CDR1 MNHNS, CDR2 SASEGT. The CDR3 protein is CASSEGLGPTNTEAFF. The DNA for the CDR3 is TGTGCCAGCAGTGAGGGACTAGGCCCTACGAACACTGAAGCTTTCTTT.

The chain combines TRBV4-2 with TRBJ2-6; no clear D. Trimming took 7 bases from V and 3 from J, leaving 19 bases between them. CDR3 size: 17 residues. Germline V gene sequence: CDR1 LGHNA, CDR2 YNFKEQ. CDR3 region: CASTIPSMVGGANVLTF. DNA of the CDR3: TGTGCCAGCACCATTCCCTCAATGGTCGGTGGGGCCAACGTCCTGACTTTC.

V and J are TRBV5-1 and TRBJ2-2; tentatively, D is TRBD1 (7 bases). The germline V and J ends were trimmed by 6 bases and 2 bases, with 11 bases remaining between them. Germline V gives CDR1 SGHRS, CDR2 YFSETQ. The CDR3 is 14 residues long. The CDR3 here is CASTGGGNTGELFF. CDR3 coding DNA: TGCGCCAGCACAGGGGGAGGCAACACCGGGGAGCTGTTTTTT.

The chain uses TRBV27 and TRBJ2-5; 8 bases map to TRBD2. V shed 7 bases and J 2 bases; nucleotides not matched to a gene: 3. There are 13 residues in the CDR3. Per the germline V gene, CDR1 is MNHEY and CDR2 is SMNVEV (reference sequence). The CDR3 loop reads CASTPGGQETQYF. CDR3 nucleotide sequence: TGTGCCAGCACTCCGGGAGGGCAAGAGACCCAGTACTTC.

This clone appeared a single time. The DNA of the CDR3 is TGTGCCAGCTCGGCGGCAGTCGGCACTGAAGCTTTCTTT. Translating gives CASSAAVGTEAFF. The V and J genes are TRBV6-1 and TRBJ1-1; D unresolved. The CDR3 sequence is 13 residues long. CDR1 MNHNS and CDR2 SASEGT come from the germline V gene. Trimming left V 8 bases short and J 4 bases short, with 14 bases between.

This rearrangement joins TRBV14 to TRBJ2-7; unclear D gene. CDR3 length: 15 residues. Trimming stripped 2 bases from V and 1 base from J, with 12 bases between. Germline lookup yields CDR1 SGHDN and CDR2 FVKESK. The chain's CDR3 is CASSQRAVRSYEQYF. CDR3 DNA sequence: TGTGCCAGCAGCCAAAGAGCCGTCCGTTCCTACGAGCAGTACTTC.

The V gene is TRBV9, the J gene TRBJ2-1; 12 bases fit TRBD2. This CDR3 has 20 amino acids. Germline CDR1 and CDR2: SGDLS and YYNGEE. V shed 4 bases, J shed 0 bases, and the junction held 14 bases outside the gene matches. The CDR3 coding sequence is TGTGCCAGCAGCATCCCCTTAGGGCTAGCGGGAGGGAGCTCCTACAATGAGCAGTTCTTC. Translation: CASSIPLGLAGGSSYNEQFF.

The chain has TRBV4-2 and TRBJ2-1; the match to TRBD1 covers 7 bases. The junction had 3 bases not matched to a gene; V was cut back by 0 bases and J by 4 bases. The CDR3 is 15 residues long. The germline V gene encodes CDR1 LGHNA and CDR2 YNFKEQ. In DNA, the CDR3 is TGTGCCAGCAGCCAAGATGGGGACAGATACAATGAGCAGTTCTTC. This translates into CASSQDGDRYNEQFF.

A single count supports this clone. The rearrangement links TRBV7-9 to TRBJ2-3, with D tentatively TRBD1 (5 bases). The V gene lost 1 base and the J gene lost 3 bases, with 8 bases spanning the gap. CDR1 and CDR2 (germline): SEHNR, FQNEAQ (reference sequence). The CDR3 consists of 14 residues. CDR3 region: CASSLGQFTDTQYF. CDR3 coding DNA: TGTGCCAGCAGCTTAGGACAGTTTACAGATACGCAGTATTTT.

This chain uses TRBV28 with TRBJ1-6; D call uncertain. In germline, CDR1 is MDHEN, CDR2 SYDVKM. The CDR3 has 12 amino acids. The V end lost 4 bases, the J end lost 5 bases, and 3 bases lay between the germline ends. As DNA, the CDR3 is TGTGCCAGCAGTTACAATAATTCACCCCTCCACTTT. Its translation is CASSYNNSPLHF.

The chain is built from TRBV2 and TRBJ2-3; 13 bases are a match to TRBD2. From germline, CDR1 is SNHLY and CDR2 FYNNEI. The CDR3 has 19 residues. The J segment lost 6 bases and the V segment lost 8 bases, leaving 20 bases of the junction unmatched. DNA for the CDR3: TGTGCCAGCCCCCCCACAGGGGATAGGGGACTAGCGGGAATGGATACGCAGTATTTT. Protein sequence: CASPPTGDRGLAGMDTQYF.

This chain uses TRBV18 with TRBJ1-1; D gene ambiguous. V was pared by 6 bases and J by 0 bases, with 11 bases between. Germline assignment: CDR1 KGHSH and CDR2 LQKENI. The CDR3 is made up of 14 amino acids. CDR3 nucleotide sequence: TGTGCCAGCTCCATTGGGGAGATGAACACTGAAGCTTTCTTT. As protein: CASSIGEMNTEAFF.